What follows is one T cell receptor beta chain and its context. The antigen remains unidentified. The data stem from a study of sequential checkpoint blockade in melanoma. Study-level background: Maintenance nivolumab came after either treatment sequence. TCRβ was sequenced from DNA of 75 to 95 pretreatment tumors. Overall study results and limits: About 30 times likelier clinical benefit followed increased tumor T-cell fraction and clonality.

Treatment indicated: randomized to nivolumab then ipilimumab (arm A) or the reverse (arm B). The protocol was immunoSEQ multiplex PCR, while the TCRdb copy is restricted to in-frame clones and leaves out a portion. The data hold 10,000 to 15,000 clones, with around 20% observed a single time. This receptor was identified in a human donor with melanoma. The sample in question was tumor tissue (inferred from file names), obtained from a patient given nivolumab and ipilimumab in sequence.

Written as DNA, the CDR3 is TGTGCCACCAGCAGAGTAGATATCGGGGTCGTTTTTAAAGAGACCCAGTACTTC. This encodes CATSRVDIGVVFKETQYF. J is TRBJ2-5 and V is TRBV15; D may be TRBD2 (5 bases). The V end was cut by 1 base, the J end by 3 bases, with 21 bases between. Germline-derived CDR1 and CDR2 are LNHNV and YYDKDF (reference sequence). This CDR3 is built from 18 residues.